This T cell receptor (beta chain) was found in a study of blood T cell repertoires in COVID-19. Study context: Collection of acute and convalescent COVID-19 samples took place in the United States, Italy and Spain. T cells, B-cell-depleted T cells, or PBMCs provided the cDNA or gDNA that served as material.

The CDR3 is made up of 16 amino acids. J lost 4 bases, V lost 2 bases, and 8 bases had no gene match. CDR1 and CDR2 (germline): SGHTA, FQGNSA. Authors' methods: Reference gene primer amplification gave nucleated cell count estimates. Some clones are missing from TCRdb's copy, which holds only in-frame ones; the method was immunoSEQ multiplex PCR. V and J calls and clone size come straight from that table; D and trimming were deduced from the DNA. The sample records 300,000 to 400,000 clones, roughly 90% being singletons. The chain is built from TRBV7-2 and TRBJ2-3; 8 bases agree with TRBD2. The material sequenced was PBMCs or T cells enriched from blood (not recorded which). This receptor was identified in a woman between 25 and 40 years old with acute COVID-19. The chain's CDR3 is CASSLLGLAGADTQYF. The CDR3 DNA sequence: TGTGCCAGCAGCTTACTCGGACTAGCAGGTGCAGATACGCAGTATTTT.